The 20 T cell receptor beta chains given below trace back to one sample, sequenced in a study of Ad26.COV2.S vaccination and SARS-CoV-2 variants. Treatment noted: about 20 received Ad26.COV2.S at low or high dose, single or two shots; about 5 received placebo; per-sample allocation not given. Repertoires come from day 63 after the first vaccine or placebo injection. Only in-frame clones appear in the TCRdb table, and some are missing; sequencing was by immunoSEQ multiplex PCR. Of roughly 700,000 clones in the sample, roughly 90% were seen once. The sequencing used peripheral blood, collected in a trial of Ad26.COV2.S vaccine versus placebo. The receptors were gathered from a person between 18 and 59 years old who received the Ad26.COV2.S COVID-19 vaccine or a placebo.

The chain is built from TRBV4-3 and TRBJ1-2; unclear D gene. There are 13 residues in the CDR3. The germline CDR1 and CDR2 sequences are LGHNA and YSLEER. V was clipped by 3 bases and J by 5 bases, with 10 bases between them. For the CDR3, the DNA is TGCGCCAGCAGCCAGAAAGGAGGTTATGGCTACACCTTC. The encoded protein is CASSQKGGYGYTF.

The J gene is TRBJ2-1, the V gene TRBV2; D remains unclear. This CDR3 has 14 residues. Germline assignment: CDR1 SNHLY and CDR2 FYNNEI. Between the trimmed V and J ends, which lost 8 bases and 0 bases, there was a span of 11 bases. CDR3 nucleotide sequence: TGTGCCAGCGACGCGGCGGACTCCTACAATGAGCAGTTCTTC. Translated: CASDAADSYNEQFF.

The CDR3 region is CASSSRTRNSPLHF. CDR3 sequence (DNA): TGTGCCAGCAGCTCCCGGACACGTAATTCACCCCTCCACTTT. The genes are TRBV7-9 and TRBJ1-6; D may be TRBD1 (5 bases). This CDR3 contains 14 residues. V was cut by 4 bases and J by 6 bases, with 10 bases left in between. Germline CDR1 and CDR2: SEHNR and FQNEAQ (reference sequence).

In its sample, this clone was seen once. The V and J genes are TRBV21-1 and TRBJ1-3; TRBD1 is the table's D call, not checked against the DNA. TRBV21-1 corresponds to a pseudogene. This CDR3 spans 18 amino acids. CDR3 region: CASSKEGQSLNWGNTIYF. CDR3 nucleotides: TGTGCCAGCAGCAAAGAGGGACAGAGCCTCAATTGGGGAAACACCATATATTTT.

V is TRBV5-1 and J is TRBJ1-4; D is perhaps TRBD1 (5 bases). Trimming shortened V by 9 bases and J by 3 bases, and 18 bases separated the two germline ends. In germline, CDR1 is SGHRS, CDR2 YFSETQ. CDR3 size: 15 residues. As DNA, the CDR3 is TGCGCCACCGATCAGACCAGGGAAGCTAATGAAAAACTGTTTTTT. This codes for CATDQTREANEKLFF.

The J gene is TRBJ2-7, the V gene TRBV5-1; 9 nucleotides agree with TRBD1. Germline V lookup: CDR1 SGHRS, CDR2 YFSETQ. CDR3 length: 14 amino acids. After removal of 2 bases from V and 4 bases from J, the junction contained 4 bases not matched to a gene. Written as DNA, the CDR3 is TGCGCCAGCAGCTTACAGGGGGCGCAATACGAGCAGTACTTC. As protein: CASSLQGAQYEQYF.

At least ten counts were recorded for this clone. The sample carries other DNA sequences with the same CDR3. The chain carries TRBV3-1 (or the pseudogene TRBV3-2) and TRBJ1-6; 9 nucleotides agree with TRBD1. The V segment lost 2 bases and the J segment 7 bases; nucleotides outside the gene matches: 9. This CDR3 has 17 amino acids. CDR1 and CDR2 from the germline V gene are LGHDT and YNNKEL (reference sequence). Here the CDR3 DNA reads TGTGCCAGCAGCCAACTCCCGGGACAGGGATCGAATTCACCCCTCCACTTT. Translation: CASSQLPGQGSNSPLHF.

This clone was recorded many times. The V and J genes are TRBV9 and TRBJ2-5, with TRBD1 matching over 10 bases. V was clipped by 4 bases and J by 3 bases; unmatched bases: 3. Germline V gene lookup returns CDR1 SGDLS and CDR2 YYNGEE. CDR3 length: 14 residues. CDR3 nucleotides: TGTGCCAGCAGCTTTGGGACAGGGGAAGAGACCCAGTACTTC. Its translation: CASSFGTGEETQYF.

V is TRBV5-4 and J is TRBJ2-6; D gene ambiguous. The CDR3 loop spans 15 amino acids. Germline V gene data show CDR1 as SGHNT and CDR2 as YYREEE (reference sequence). V lost 1 base and J lost 0, with 5 bases in between. The CDR3 region is CASSLQVSGANVLTF. CDR3 nucleotides: TGTGCCAGCAGCTTGCAAGTCTCTGGGGCCAACGTCCTGACTTTC.

A single count supports this clone. The genes are TRBV4-2 and TRBJ1-1, with D hard to call. The CDR3 spans 19 residues. Germline V lookup: CDR1 LGHNA, CDR2 YNFKEQ. V lost 1 base, J lost 0 bases, and 21 bases lay in between. CDR3 coding DNA: TGTGCCAGCAGCCAAGTGGCGGCCGGACGGAACTTCATGAACACTGAAGCTTTCTTT. Translated, it gives CASSQVAAGRNFMNTEAFF.

This clone showed up just a few times. V gene TRBV18 combines with J gene TRBJ1-6; D is undetermined. CDR3 length equals 16 residues. Trimming pared 3 bases from V and 6 bases from J, leaving 15 bases between. Per the germline V gene, CDR1 is KGHSH and CDR2 is LQKENI. CDR3 sequence (DNA): TGTGCCAGCTCACCGGCCCTCCTCGTGGCTAATTCACCCCTCCACTTT. This gives the protein CASSPALLVANSPLHF.

V and J are TRBV27 and TRBJ2-1; 9 bases are shared with TRBD2. J lost 6 bases, V lost 3 bases, and 6 bases had no gene match. CDR3 length equals 15 residues. Germline CDR1 is MNHEY and CDR2 is SMNVEV (reference sequence). The CDR3 sequence: CASSFERAGGNEQFF. The CDR3 DNA follows: TGTGCCAGCAGTTTTGAGAGAGCGGGGGGCAATGAGCAGTTCTTC.

The chain joins TRBV27 to TRBJ1-6, with D perhaps matching TRBD1 (5 bases). Per the germline V gene, CDR1 is MNHEY and CDR2 is SMNVEV (reference sequence). The CDR3 consists of 14 residues. Trimming left V 7 bases short and J 6 bases short, with 13 bases between. CDR3: CASTWGGPNSPLHF. CDR3 DNA: TGTGCCAGCACCTGGGGGGGACCTAATTCACCCCTCCACTTT.

This rearrangement joins TRBV27 to TRBJ1-6; D is ambiguous. Germline V gene sequence: CDR1 MNHEY, CDR2 SMNVEV (reference sequence). The length of the CDR3 is 15 residues. The V end was cut by 5 bases, the J end by 9 bases, with 17 bases between. CDR3 nucleotides: TGTGCCAGCAGTCCCCTCCCGGGGTTCGGTTCACCCCTCCACTTT. It codes for CASSPLPGFGSPLHF.

In regard to this clone: This sample also contains other DNA sequences that code for the same CDR3. The chain carries TRBV2 and TRBJ2-1; no clear D gene. Trimming stripped 7 bases from V and 5 bases from J, with 6 bases between. The CDR3 consists of 11 residues. Germline values: CDR1 SNHLY, CDR2 FYNNEI. The CDR3 spells CASTRNNEQFF. The CDR3 DNA is TGTGCCAGCACGAGGAACAATGAGCAGTTCTTC.

This chain links TRBV19 with TRBJ2-3; possibly TRBD2 for D (6 bases). Per the germline V gene, CDR1 is LNHDA and CDR2 is SQIVND (reference sequence). The CDR3 extends over 14 amino acids. Trimming shortened V by 7 bases and J by 6 bases, and 17 bases separated the two germline ends. CDR3 residues: CASTRRAGPDTQYF. DNA for the CDR3: TGTGCCAGTACCCGACGGGCGGGGCCGGATACGCAGTATTTT.

The rearrangement joins TRBV9 to TRBJ2-2; TRBD2 matches at 11 bases. This CDR3 spans 15 amino acids. Germline values: CDR1 SGDLS, CDR2 YYNGEE. With V trimmed by 2 bases and J by 5 bases, 2 bases remained unmatched. CDR3 DNA: TGTGCCAGCAGCGTCATAGCGGGAGGGACCGGGGAGCTGTTTTTT. Translated, it gives CASSVIAGGTGELFF.

The rearrangement joins TRBV7-2 to TRBJ2-5; D is unclear. The CDR3 covers 11 residues. Between the trimmed V and J ends, which lost 6 bases and 5 bases, there was a span of 7 bases. The germline V gene has CDR1 SGHTA and CDR2 FQGNSA. CDR3 DNA: TGTGCCAGCAGGGCAGCCGAGACCCAGTACTTC. It yields the protein CASRAAETQYF. Combining the CDR3 with reference TRBV7-2 and TRBJ2-5 gives the whole variable domain GAGVSQSPSNKVTEKGKDVELRCDPISGHTALYWYRQSLGQGLEFLIYFQGNSAPDKSGLPSDRFSAERTGGSVSTLTIQRTQQEDSAVYLCASRAAETQYFGPGTRLLVL.

The rearrangement joins TRBV11-2 to TRBJ2-7, with 11 nucleotides matching TRBD1. After removal of 5 bases from V and 2 bases from J, the junction contained 11 bases not matched to a gene. The CDR3 extends over 17 amino acids. Germline CDR1 is SGHAT and CDR2 is FQNNGV. This CDR3 is CASSRTGGLLLTYEQYF. The CDR3 DNA sequence: TGTGCCAGCAGCAGGACAGGGGGCCTCCTATTGACCTACGAGCAGTACTTC.

The chain has TRBV6-5 and TRBJ1-2; D remains unclear. The CDR3 has 13 amino acids. Germline CDR1 reads MNHEY; CDR2 reads SVGAGI. V dropped 5 bases and J dropped 4 bases, with 11 bases sitting between them. CDR3: CASSHDGTYGYTF. CDR3 sequence (DNA): TGTGCCAGCAGTCACGACGGCACCTATGGCTACACCTTC.